The 27 T cell receptor beta chains presented below share a single source sample, sequenced in a study of cytotoxic CD8 clonotypes in ibrutinib-treated CLL (dated by TCRdb to the early 2020s). The library came from the immunoSEQ multiplex PCR assay. This immuneACCESS table, as held by TCRdb, lists in-frame sequences with V and J called but not all clones. Of the missing ones, under half trace to an unresolved V gene in checked studies; the others have no known cause. For this sample there are around 300,000 clones; almost 80% appear just once. Of the sample, 5.5% to 8% is held by the ten largest clones. The sample in question was PBMCs, obtained before ibrutinib treatment. The source is a human donor with chronic lymphocytic leukemia.

The rearrangement links TRBV5-4 to TRBJ1-1, with D hard to call. The CDR3 is 11 residues long. Trimming cost V 2 bases and J 8 bases, with 7 bases left between them. CDR1 SGHNT and CDR2 YYREEE come from the germline V gene (reference sequence). DNA of the CDR3: TGTGCCAGCAGCTTTTTCGACGAAGCTTTCTTT. This codes for CASSFFDEAFF.

The chain carries TRBV18 and TRBJ2-7; D is undetermined. Trimming took 2 bases from V and 3 from J, leaving 8 bases between them. Germline-derived CDR1 and CDR2 are KGHSH and LQKENI. The CDR3 is 13 amino acids. The CDR3 spells CASSPAGRYEQYF. The DNA of the CDR3 is TGTGCCAGCTCACCAGCAGGTCGCTACGAGCAGTACTTC.

The chain recombines TRBV7-7 with TRBJ2-3; D may be TRBD1 (6 bases). CDR3 length equals 15 residues. Germline loops: CDR1 SSHAT, CDR2 FNYEAQ (reference sequence). V shed 2 bases and J shed 1 base, with 10 bases lying between them. CDR3 region: CASSLTRTGTDTQYF. CDR3 bases: TGTGCCAGCAGCTTAACCCGGACAGGCACAGATACGCAGTATTTT.

The rearrangement uses TRBV9 and TRBJ2-3; 9 bases fit TRBD2. Germline values: CDR1 SGDLS, CDR2 YYNGEE. Unmatched junction bases numbered 8, after V lost 0 bases and J lost 12 bases. CDR3 size: 14 residues. CDR3 in amino acids: CASSVVSGSGSQYF. CDR3 DNA sequence: TGTGCCAGCAGCGTAGTGTCAGGTAGCGGGAGTCAGTATTTT.

The chain is built from TRBV29-1 and TRBJ1-2, with D possibly TRBD1 on 6 matching bases. V was pared by 2 bases and J by 8 bases, with 18 bases between. Looked up from germline, CDR1 is SQVTM and CDR2 is ANQGSEA. The CDR3 sequence is 14 residues long. CDR3 amino acids: CSVENGGRGLGYTF. In DNA form, the CDR3 reads TGCAGCGTTGAAAATGGGGGCAGGGGTTTGGGCTACACCTTC.

The chain employs TRBV9 and TRBJ2-3; maybe TRBD2 (6 bases). Germline V gene data show CDR1 as SGDLS and CDR2 as YYNGEE. V dropped 3 bases and J dropped 1 base, with 18 bases sitting between them. The CDR3 is made up of 17 amino acids. The CDR3 coding sequence is TGTGCCAGCAGCGCAGGGACTTGGCTTTCGGGCACAGATACGCAGTATTTT. It encodes CASSAGTWLSGTDTQYF.

The V call is TRBV7-6, the J call TRBJ2-1; TRBD2 agrees at 7 bases. After removal of 4 bases from V and 6 bases from J, the junction contained 9 bases not matched to a gene. The CDR3 spans 15 residues. Germline V gene data show CDR1 as SGHVS and CDR2 as FNYEAQ. CDR3 residues: CASSSRTSSANEQFF. The CDR3 DNA follows: TGTGCCAGCAGCTCTCGGACTAGTAGCGCCAATGAGCAGTTCTTC.

The chain carries TRBV9 and TRBJ1-2; D gene unclear. This CDR3 spans 13 amino acids. The germline CDR1 and CDR2 sequences are SGDLS and YYNGEE. V lost 0 bases and J 13 bases, leaving 16 bases between the germline ends. CDR3: CASSVASTPMGTF. As DNA, the CDR3 is TGTGCCAGCAGCGTAGCTAGCACGCCGATGGGCACCTTC.

The genes are TRBV5-1 and TRBJ2-1; 15 positions agree with TRBD2. After removal of 0 bases from V and 2 bases from J, the junction contained 6 bases not matched to a gene. The CDR3 consists of 19 residues. CDR1 is SGHRS, CDR2 YFSETQ, per germline. CDR3 sequence: CASSLEGLAGGLPYNEQFF. CDR3 in DNA: TGCGCCAGCAGCTTGGAGGGACTAGCGGGAGGTTTGCCCTACAATGAGCAGTTCTTC.

The chain joins TRBV6-5 to TRBJ1-1; tentatively, D is TRBD1 (5 bases). Germline lookup yields CDR1 MNHEY and CDR2 SVGAGI. The CDR3 has 12 residues. Trimming left V 7 bases short and J 1 base short, with 7 bases between. This CDR3 is CASTGTNTEAFF. For the CDR3, the DNA is TGTGCCAGCACAGGGACGAACACTGAAGCTTTCTTT.

This clone was detected only once. Written as DNA, the CDR3 is TGCAGCGTTGGAGGGGTCTCTGAAGCTTTCTTT. Amino acids: CSVGGVSEAFF. The chain combines TRBV29-1 with TRBJ1-1; perhaps TRBD1 as D (5 bases). There are 11 residues in the CDR3. Trimming cost V 4 bases and J 6 bases, with 9 bases left between them. CDR1 and CDR2 from the germline V gene are SQVTM and ANQGSEA.

J is TRBJ2-7 and V is TRBV6-5; a weak D match, TRBD2 (5 bases). The V gene's germline CDR1 is MNHEY and CDR2 SVGAGI. V lost 6 bases to trimming and J lost 3 bases, with 9 bases between them. The CDR3 has 12 amino acids. CDR3 bases: TGTGCCAGCAGAACCGGGGACTACGAGCAGTACTTC. Protein: CASRTGDYEQYF.

V gene TRBV29-1 combines with J gene TRBJ2-7; D remains ambiguous. This CDR3 is 11 amino acids long. CDR1 SQVTM and CDR2 ANQGSEA come from the germline V gene. Trimming pared 7 bases from V and 0 bases from J, leaving 7 bases between. CDR3 region: CSAGTSYEQYF. The DNA of the CDR3 is TGCAGCGCTGGAACCTCCTACGAGCAGTACTTC.

The genes are TRBV30 and TRBJ2-7, with a tentative D call TRBD2 (5 bases). V lost 0 bases and J 2 bases, leaving 14 bases between the germline ends. The CDR3 sequence is 15 residues long. Looked up from germline, CDR1 is GTSNPN and CDR2 is SVGIG (reference sequence). The CDR3 protein is CAWSVGRGVPYEQYF. In DNA form, the CDR3 reads TGTGCCTGGAGTGTAGGACGGGGAGTCCCCTACGAGCAGTACTTC.

The genes are TRBV11-3 and TRBJ1-1, with TRBD1 as a possible D gene (6 bases). The CDR3 is 15 amino acids. V lost 0 bases and J 6 bases, leaving 14 bases between the germline ends. From germline, CDR1 is SGHNT and CDR2 YENEEA. Here the CDR3 reads CASSLDGGDSPEAFF. Written as DNA, the CDR3 is TGTGCCAGCAGCTTAGATGGGGGCGACAGTCCTGAAGCTTTCTTT. The full variable domain, rest sourced from reference TRBV11-3 and TRBJ1-1, is EAGVVQSPRYKIIEKKQPVAFWCNPISGHNTLYWYLQNLGQGPELLIRYENEEAVDDSQLPKDRFSAERLKGVDSTLKIQPAELGDSAVYLCASSLDGGDSPEAFFGQGTRLTVV.

This clone appeared a single time. The rearrangement links TRBV15 to TRBJ1-3, with D perhaps matching TRBD1 (6 bases). The CDR3 extends over 16 amino acids. The V end was cut by 0 bases, the J end by 0 bases, with 9 bases between. In germline, CDR1 is LNHNV, CDR2 YYDKDF (reference sequence). CDR3 nucleotides: TGTGCCACCAGCAGAGAGGGACAACCCTCTGGAAACACCATATATTTT. This translates into CATSREGQPSGNTIYF.

This clone has only a few counts. This chain uses TRBV30 with TRBJ2-7; possibly TRBD1 or TRBD2 for D (5 bases each). This CDR3 region has 14 residues. CDR1 is GTSNPN and CDR2 is SVGIG in the germline V gene (reference sequence). V was shortened by 0 bases and J by 2 bases, with 11 bases between the two germline ends. The CDR3 region is CAWSVRQGAYEQYF. The CDR3 DNA reads TGTGCCTGGAGTGTACGGCAGGGAGCCTACGAGCAGTACTTC.

The CDR3 DNA sequence: TGTGCCAGCAGCGTAAACAGGGGGCGCTGGAGCAATCAGCCCCAGCATTTT. This translates into CASSVNRGRWSNQPQHF. The gene calls are TRBV9 and TRBJ1-5; 9 nucleotides match TRBD1. Trimming cost V 1 base and J 1 base; bases outside gene matches: 6. CDR3 length: 17 residues. CDR1 SGDLS and CDR2 YYNGEE come from the germline V gene.

This clone was picked up one time. The V gene is TRBV7-2, the J gene TRBJ1-5; weak D call: TRBD1 (5 bases). Trimming removed 5 bases at V and 4 bases at J, with 15 bases between. The CDR3 covers 15 residues. The germline V gene has CDR1 SGHTA and CDR2 FQGNSA. CDR3 in DNA: TGTGCCAGCAGCGCGCCCGGGGGGGGTAATCAGCCCCAGCATTTT. Translated: CASSAPGGGNQPQHF.

V and J are TRBV5-4 and TRBJ1-2; D ambiguous. Trimming removed 1 base at V and 3 bases at J, with 10 bases between. Per the germline V gene, CDR1 is SGHNT and CDR2 is YYREEE (reference sequence). The CDR3 is 14 residues long. The CDR3 sequence: CASSLPGLDYGYTF. DNA for the CDR3: TGTGCCAGCAGCTTGCCCGGGCTTGACTATGGCTACACCTTC.

The CDR3 protein is CASSFRDQTSYEQYF. The DNA for the CDR3 is TGTGCCAGCAGCTTCCGGGATCAGACTTCCTACGAGCAGTACTTC. V is TRBV6-1 and J is TRBJ2-7; D might be TRBD2 (5 bases). Trimming cost V 6 bases and J 1 base, with 16 bases left between them. CDR3 length equals 15 residues. The germline V gene encodes CDR1 MNHNS and CDR2 SASEGT.

The V call is TRBV23-1, the J call TRBJ1-1, with 7 bases identical to TRBD1. TRBV23-1 is assigned to the ORF class and has an uncertain function. With V trimmed by 3 bases and J by 5 bases, 12 bases remained unmatched. This CDR3 region has 16 residues. The CDR3 loop reads CASSHALTGRRTEAFF. The CDR3 coding sequence is TGCGCCAGCAGTCACGCACTGACAGGGCGGAGAACTGAAGCTTTCTTT.

The J gene is TRBJ2-7, the V gene TRBV10-3; TRBD1 might be the D (6 bases). Germline CDR1 is ENHRY and CDR2 is SYGVKD. V was shortened by 3 bases and J by 1 base, with 10 bases between the two germline ends. The CDR3 contains 14 residues. CDR3 DNA: TGTGCCATCAGTGAACAGGGTGTATCCTACGAGCAGTACTTC. Translated, it gives CAISEQGVSYEQYF.

This chain connects TRBV5-4 to TRBJ2-7, with D perhaps TRBD2 (5 bases). The CDR3 is 15 amino acids. Germline loops: CDR1 SGHNT, CDR2 YYREEE (reference sequence). The germline V and J ends were trimmed by 2 bases and 0 bases, with 12 bases remaining between them. This chain's CDR3 is CASSLSGESSYEQYF. CDR3 nucleotide sequence: TGTGCCAGCAGCTTAAGTGGGGAGAGCTCCTACGAGCAGTACTTC.

The chain is built from TRBV6-1 and TRBJ2-3, with D possibly being TRBD1 or TRBD2 (5 bases each). The CDR3 is 12 residues long. V shed 4 bases and J shed 3 bases, with 5 bases lying between them. Germline V gene sequence: CDR1 MNHNS, CDR2 SASEGT. CDR3 residues: CASSGGTDTQYF. The CDR3 nucleotides are TGTGCCAGCAGTGGGGGGACAGATACGCAGTATTTT.

The chain uses TRBV7-6 and TRBJ2-3; no clear D gene. The CDR3 is 14 amino acids. V shed 3 bases and J shed 2 bases, with 9 bases lying between them. The germline gives CDR1 SGHVS, CDR2 FNYEAQ. The CDR3 loop reads CASSFGANTDTQYF. The DNA of the CDR3 is TGTGCCAGCAGCTTCGGAGCTAACACAGATACGCAGTATTTT.

V usage is TRBV10-1 and J usage is TRBJ2-7; 10 bases align to TRBD1. Trimming took 1 base from V and 2 from J; bases not matched to a gene: 2. This CDR3 spans 15 amino acids. The germline V gene has CDR1 WNHNN and CDR2 SYGVQD (reference sequence). The CDR3 reads CASSELGQGTYEQYF. CDR3 nucleotides: TGCGCCAGCAGTGAGTTGGGACAGGGGACCTACGAGCAGTACTTC.